This T cell receptor beta chain derives from a study of blood T cell repertoires in COVID-19. The overall study: The United States, Italy and Spain were the sources of the acute and convalescent COVID-19 samples. Sources were T cells, B-cell-depleted T cells, or PBMCs; the material itself was cDNA or gDNA.

This clone is categorized as medium-sized. CDR1 and CDR2 (germline): SGHTA, FQGNSA. The CDR3 length is 15 residues. V was pared by 1 base and J by 7 bases, with 14 bases between. Original processing methods: How many nucleated cells were present was estimated from reference gene primer amplification. Method: immunoSEQ multiplex PCR; TCRdb's copy keeps in-frame clones and lacks some. The DNA was the basis for D and trimming; V, J and clone size are from that table. The data show approximately 26,000 clones, approximately 88% seen once. The TCR was taken from a man aged 65 to 85 with active COVID-19. The sequencing sample was made of peripheral blood. The V call is TRBV7-2, the J call TRBJ1-5, with D perhaps TRBD1 (6 bases). The chain's CDR3 is CASSLDRALGQPQHF. The CDR3 region has the DNA TGTGCCAGCAGCTTAGACAGGGCCTTAGGCCAGCCCCAGCATTTT.